Described below is a single TCR beta chain sequence and its context. The target antigen is unknown. TCR beta cDNA was generated via 5'RACE template switching incorporating UMIs. TCRdb processed the 5' RACE reads again and assigns one entry to each CDR3 protein, with no DNA. Found here are roughly 390,000 distinct CDR3 sequences; the top ten clones hold roughly 10%. CDR1 and CDR2 (germline): LGHNA, YNFKEQ. This CDR3 comprises 12 residues. This sample is drawn from a study of T cells expressing NK-cell markers. Study-level findings and limits: There were four donors in whom these clonotypes also led the CD3+CD56-NKG2C+ fraction. Unclear, still, was the HCMV specificity of the expanded NKG2C+ T cell clones. For about six donors, the dominant NKG2C+ clonotypes made up roughly 1.0-8% of their CD8+ T cells.

The V and J genes are TRBV4-2 and TRBJ1-5; as DNA is missing, the TRBD1 call by TCRdb cannot be tested. This sequence was found in a woman aged 45-65 years in good health. Sequencing was performed on blood T cells: a sorted CD56 or NKG2C T cell subset, CD4+ or CD8+ T cells, or bulk PBMC T cells (not recorded which). The CDR3 sequence is CASSRRGQPQHF.